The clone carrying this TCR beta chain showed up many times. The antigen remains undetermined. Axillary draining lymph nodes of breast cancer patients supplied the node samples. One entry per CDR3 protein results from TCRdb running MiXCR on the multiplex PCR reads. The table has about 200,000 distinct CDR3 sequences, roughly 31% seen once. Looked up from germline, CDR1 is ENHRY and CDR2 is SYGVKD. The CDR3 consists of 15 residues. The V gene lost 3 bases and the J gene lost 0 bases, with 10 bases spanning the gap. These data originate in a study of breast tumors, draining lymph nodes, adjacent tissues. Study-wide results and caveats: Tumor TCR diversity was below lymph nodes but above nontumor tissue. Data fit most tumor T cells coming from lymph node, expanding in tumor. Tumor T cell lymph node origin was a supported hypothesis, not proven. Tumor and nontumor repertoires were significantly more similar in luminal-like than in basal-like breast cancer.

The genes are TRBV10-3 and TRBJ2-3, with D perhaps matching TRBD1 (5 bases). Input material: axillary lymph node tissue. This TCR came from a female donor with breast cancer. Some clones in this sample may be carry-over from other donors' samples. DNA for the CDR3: TGTGCCATCAGTGACGGCAGGGCGAGCACAGATACGCAGTATTTT. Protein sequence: CAISDGRASTDTQYF.